What follows are 9 T cell receptor beta chains derived from one specimen sequenced in a study of T cell responses to AZD1222 COVID-19 vaccine. The table came from immunoSEQ multiplex PCR; TCRdb's copy has only in-frame clones and leaves some out. The table shows some 120,000 clones, with 93% occurring only once. The sample consisted of peripheral blood, taken on day 0 of AZD1222 vaccination. The receptors were sampled from an adult in good health.

The chain combines TRBV7-2 with TRBJ2-2; D is possibly TRBD1 (5 bases). Trimming shortened V by 0 bases and J by 4 bases, and 9 bases separated the two germline ends. CDR3 length: 15 amino acids. Germline CDR1 is SGHTA and CDR2 is FQGNSA. The CDR3 sequence: CASSLAAGFTGELFF. The CDR3 nucleotides are TGTGCCAGCAGCTTAGCGGCAGGGTTCACCGGGGAGCTGTTTTTT.

This chain joins TRBV28 and TRBJ2-2; D perhaps matches TRBD2 (5 bases). The germline V and J ends were trimmed by 11 bases and 4 bases, with 11 bases remaining between them. Germline CDR1 reads MDHEN; CDR2 reads SYDVKM. The CDR3 length is 12 residues. CDR3 sequence reads: CASLAGTGELFF. CDR3 nucleotides: TGTGCCTCTCTCGCGGGCACCGGGGAGCTGTTTTTT.

The V and J genes are TRBV6-5 and TRBJ1-4, with 7 bases matching TRBD1. Germline V gives CDR1 MNHEY, CDR2 SVGAGI. This CDR3 region has 15 residues. Trimming removed 7 bases from V and 0 bases from J; junction bases left unmatched: 5. The CDR3 region has the DNA TGTGCCAGCACTCGGCAGGGGGCAACTAATGAAAAACTGTTTTTT. Residues: CASTRQGATNEKLFF.

V is TRBV9 and J is TRBJ2-7, with 7 bases fitting TRBD2. This CDR3 comprises 16 residues. The V and J ends lost 0 bases and 5 bases, in that order; junction bases with no gene match: 11. In germline, CDR1 is SGDLS, CDR2 YYNGEE. The CDR3 sequence: CASSVGGGYRSHEQYF. CDR3 sequence (DNA): TGTGCCAGCAGCGTAGGGGGAGGGTATAGGTCCCACGAGCAGTACTTC.

The chain joins TRBV5-6 to TRBJ2-7, with TRBD1 identical over 7 bases. The V and J ends lost 2 bases and 4 bases, in that order; junction bases with no gene match: 9. The CDR3 covers 15 residues. The germline gives CDR1 SGHDT, CDR2 YYEEEE. The CDR3 DNA sequence: TGTGCCAGCAGCTTTTGGGACAGCGGATTATACGAGCAGTACTTC. As protein: CASSFWDSGLYEQYF. The variable domain in full, completed from reference TRBV5-6 and TRBJ2-7, reads DAGVTQSPTHLIKTRGQQVTLRCSPKSGHDTVSWYQQALGQGPQFIFQYYEEEERQRGNFPDRFSGHQFPNYSSELNVNALLLGDSALYLCASSFWDSGLYEQYFGPGTRLTVT.

This rearrangement joins TRBV6-6 to TRBJ1-4; 8 bases are a match to TRBD1. This CDR3 is built from 15 residues. V shed 8 bases, J shed 6 bases, and the junction held 11 bases outside the gene matches. The germline gives CDR1 MNHNY, CDR2 SVGAGI (reference sequence). Here the CDR3 reads CASGQGSDSDEKLFF. DNA for the CDR3: TGTGCCAGCGGACAGGGAAGCGATAGTGATGAAAAACTGTTTTTT.

The V and J genes are TRBV21-1 and TRBJ1-2; TRBD1, as called in the table, went unchecked against the DNA. TRBV21-1 is a pseudogene segment. This CDR3 has 19 residues. DNA for the CDR3: TGTGCCAGCAGCAAAGTCATTACCCCCACAGGGCCCCATAACTATGGCTACACCTTC. This encodes CASSKVITPTGPHNYGYTF.

This chain connects TRBV15 to TRBJ2-4; D possibly uses TRBD1 or TRBD2 (5 bases each). Deletions cut 0 bases from V and 7 bases from J, with 13 bases between. The germline V gene has CDR1 LNHNV and CDR2 YYDKDF (reference sequence). This CDR3 region has 15 residues. CDR3 in DNA: TGTGCCACCAGCAGAGACAAGGGACCCAGGAACATTCAGTACTTC. Its protein product is CATSRDKGPRNIQYF.

The chain combines TRBV29-1 with TRBJ2-2, with D tentatively TRBD1 (5 bases). Germline CDR1 reads SQVTM; CDR2 reads ANQGSEA. The CDR3 spans 15 residues. The ends were cut back, 4 bases at V and 1 base at J, with 13 bases in the middle. The CDR3 DNA follows: TGCAGCGTTGGAGAACCCGACAGGAACACCGGGGAGCTGTTTTTT. Protein product: CSVGEPDRNTGELFF.